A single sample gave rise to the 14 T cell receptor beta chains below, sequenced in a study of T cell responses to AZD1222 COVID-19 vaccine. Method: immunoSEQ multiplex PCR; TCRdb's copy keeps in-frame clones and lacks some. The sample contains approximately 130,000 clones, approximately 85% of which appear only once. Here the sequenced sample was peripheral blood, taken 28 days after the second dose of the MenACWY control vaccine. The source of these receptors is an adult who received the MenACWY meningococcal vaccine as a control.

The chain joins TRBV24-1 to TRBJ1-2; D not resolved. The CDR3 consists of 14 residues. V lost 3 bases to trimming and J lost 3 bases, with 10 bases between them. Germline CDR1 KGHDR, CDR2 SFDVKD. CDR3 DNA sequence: TGTGCCACCAGTGATCTGGCGGAGGACTATGGCTACACCTTC. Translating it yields CATSDLAEDYGYTF.

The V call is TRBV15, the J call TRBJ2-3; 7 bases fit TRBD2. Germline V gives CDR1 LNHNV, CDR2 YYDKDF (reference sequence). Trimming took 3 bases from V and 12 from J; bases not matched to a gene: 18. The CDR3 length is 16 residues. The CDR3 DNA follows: TGTGCCACCAGCAGTCAAGATGGTGGGGAGGGCCGTTCCCAGTATTTT. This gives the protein CATSSQDGGEGRSQYF.

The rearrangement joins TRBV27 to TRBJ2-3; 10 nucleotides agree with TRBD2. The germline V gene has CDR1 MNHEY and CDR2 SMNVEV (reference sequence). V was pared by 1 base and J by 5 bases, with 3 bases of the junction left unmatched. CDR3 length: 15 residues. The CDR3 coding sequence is TGTGCCAGCAGTTTATGGGCTAGCGGGGGAGATACGCAGTATTTT. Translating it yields CASSLWASGGDTQYF.

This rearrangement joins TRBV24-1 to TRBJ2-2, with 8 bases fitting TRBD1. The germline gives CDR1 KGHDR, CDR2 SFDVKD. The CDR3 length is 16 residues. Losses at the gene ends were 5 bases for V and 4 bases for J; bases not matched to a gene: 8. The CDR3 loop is CATSVLQGAGTGELFF. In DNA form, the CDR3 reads TGTGCCACCAGTGTGCTCCAGGGGGCGGGCACCGGGGAGCTGTTTTTT.

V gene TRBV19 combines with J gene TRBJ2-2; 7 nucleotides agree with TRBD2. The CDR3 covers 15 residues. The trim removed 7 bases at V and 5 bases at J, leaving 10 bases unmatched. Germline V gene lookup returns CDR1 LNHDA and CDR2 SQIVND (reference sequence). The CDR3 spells CASTARLAGTGELFF. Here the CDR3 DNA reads TGTGCCAGTACCGCGAGACTAGCAGGGACCGGGGAGCTGTTTTTT.

CDR3 protein: CASSFAGANVLTF. In nucleotides, the CDR3 is TGTGCCAGCAGTTTCGCTGGGGCCAACGTCCTGACTTTC. The V call is TRBV6-2 or TRBV6-3, the J call TRBJ2-6; D remains unclear. The CDR3 covers 13 residues. The germline V gene encodes CDR1 MNHEY and CDR2 SVGEGT. The V and J ends lost 4 bases and 2 bases respectively, with 3 bases between them.

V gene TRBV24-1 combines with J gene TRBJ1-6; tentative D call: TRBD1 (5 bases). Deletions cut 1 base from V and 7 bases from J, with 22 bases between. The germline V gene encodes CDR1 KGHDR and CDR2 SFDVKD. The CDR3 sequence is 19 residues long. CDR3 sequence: CATSDFMRWWGRGNSPLHF. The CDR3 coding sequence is TGTGCCACCAGTGATTTTATGAGGTGGTGGGGACGGGGAAATTCACCCCTCCACTTT.

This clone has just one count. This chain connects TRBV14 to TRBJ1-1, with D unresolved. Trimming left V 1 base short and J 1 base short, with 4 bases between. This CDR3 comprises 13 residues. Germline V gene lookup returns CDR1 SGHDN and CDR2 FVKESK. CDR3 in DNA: TGTGCCAGCAGCCAAGTACAGAACACTGAAGCTTTCTTT. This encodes CASSQVQNTEAFF.

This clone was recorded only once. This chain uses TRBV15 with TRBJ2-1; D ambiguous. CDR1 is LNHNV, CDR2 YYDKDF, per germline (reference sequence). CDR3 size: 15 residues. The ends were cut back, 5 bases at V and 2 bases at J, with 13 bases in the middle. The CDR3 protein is CATSSDPLAYNEQFF. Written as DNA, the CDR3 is TGTGCCACCAGCTCAGACCCCCTCGCCTACAATGAGCAGTTCTTC.

The CDR3 protein is CASSKGQGANSPLHF. The CDR3 nucleotides are TGCGCCAGCAGCAAGGGACAGGGGGCTAATTCACCCCTCCACTTT. V and J are TRBV5-1 and TRBJ1-6, with 12 bases aligning to TRBD1. The CDR3 contains 15 residues. The ends lost 4 bases at V and 6 bases at J; junction bases unmatched: 2. CDR1 and CDR2 from the germline V gene are SGHRS and YFSETQ.

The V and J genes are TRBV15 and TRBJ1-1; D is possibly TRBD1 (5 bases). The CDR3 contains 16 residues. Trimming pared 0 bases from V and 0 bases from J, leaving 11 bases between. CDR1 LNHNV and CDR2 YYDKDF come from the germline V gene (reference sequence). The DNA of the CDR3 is TGTGCCACCAGCAGAGATAGGCCGGGACTGAACACTGAAGCTTTCTTT. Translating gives CATSRDRPGLNTEAFF. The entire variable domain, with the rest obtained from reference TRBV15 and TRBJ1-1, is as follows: DAMVIQNPRYQVTQFGKPVTLSCSQTLNHNVMYWYQQKSSQAPKLLFHYYDKDFNNEADTPDNFQSRRPNTSFCFLDIRSPGLGDTAMYLCATSRDRPGLNTEAFFGQGTRLTVV.

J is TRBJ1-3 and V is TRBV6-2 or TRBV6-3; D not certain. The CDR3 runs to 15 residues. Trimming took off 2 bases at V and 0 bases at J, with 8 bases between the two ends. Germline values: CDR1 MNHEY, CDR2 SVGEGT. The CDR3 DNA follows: TGTGCCAGCAGTTACCCGACGGGCTCTGGAAACACCATATATTTT. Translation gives CASSYPTGSGNTIYF.

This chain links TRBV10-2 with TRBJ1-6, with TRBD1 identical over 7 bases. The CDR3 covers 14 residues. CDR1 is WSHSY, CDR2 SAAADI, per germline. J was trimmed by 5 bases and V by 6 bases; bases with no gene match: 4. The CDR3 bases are TGCGCCAGCAGCACAGGGGTTCATAATTCACCCCTCCACTTT. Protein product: CASSTGVHNSPLHF.

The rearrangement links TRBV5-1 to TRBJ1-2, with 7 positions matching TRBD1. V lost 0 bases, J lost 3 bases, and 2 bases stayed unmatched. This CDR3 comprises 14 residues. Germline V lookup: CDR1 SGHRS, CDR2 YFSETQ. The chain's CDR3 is CASSLGQGDYGYTF. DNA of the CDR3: TGCGCCAGCAGCTTGGGGCAGGGGGACTATGGCTACACCTTC.